This TCR beta chain was recorded in a study of T cells in Graves' hyperthyroidism and ophthalmopathy. Background on the study: Prior to any treatment, at the point of initial diagnosis, peripheral blood was collected.

V was pared by 2 bases and J by 4 bases, with 10 bases of the junction left unmatched. Germline-derived CDR1 and CDR2 are SGHTA and FQGNSA. The CDR3 has 16 residues. This clonotype was seen ten or more times. What it recognizes is unknown. A lack of ophthalmopathy progression within 18 months defined stable Graves' hyperthyroidism. Hyperthyroidism was newly diagnosed in patients aged 18 to 65 (duration under 2 months). There were TCR beta CDR3 regions amplified from RNA transcripts. Using the HTBI primer set, a first-round RT-PCR was run on the TCR CDR3. TCRdb re-called the multiplex PCR reads through MiXCR, storing one row per CDR3 protein. Found here are around 420,000 distinct CDR3 sequences, 15% to 19% of them singletons; the top ten hold roughly 8%. Study-wide results and limits: For ophthalmopathy, model prediction preceded onset by a median about 6.4 months.

The sequenced sample consisted of blood. The gene calls are TRBV7-2 and TRBJ2-5; 7 bases are a match to TRBD2. This receptor was taken from a woman under 30 with Graves' hyperthyroidism. The CDR3 DNA sequence: TGTGCCAGCAGCTTACGACGAGGCACGGGGGGAGAGACCCAGTACTTC. It yields the protein CASSLRRGTGGETQYF.